This T cell receptor beta chain was recovered during a study of shared clonotypes between healthy human individuals. Comment on this clone: What it binds is not known.

V dropped 6 bases and J dropped 4; count of bases not matched to a gene: 9. Per germline, CDR1 SNHLY and CDR2 FYNNEI. CDR3 length: 15 residues. Sequencing was performed with immunoSEQ multiplex PCR; in TCRdb, only in-frame clones are kept and a portion is missing. The sample yields more than 1,200,000 clones, approximately 98.5% seen once. Findings of the study overall: Sharing across a handful of donors was seen in 4% to 6.5% of naive CD4 clonotypes. The small donor group covered limited genetic and exposure diversity.

The split of CD4+ cells yielded CD45RA+ naive and CD45RA-negative memory subsets. The chain is built from TRBV2 and TRBJ2-3, with 8 bases identical to TRBD1. Sequences were obtained from naive CD4+ T cells sorted from blood. As to subset: CD45RA+ positively selected. The TCR sequence derives from a man aged 25 to 40 in good health. In nucleotides, the CDR3 is TGTGCCAGCAGCGGGACAGGCCTTCCTCCAGATACGCAGTATTTT. Its protein is CASSGTGLPPDTQYF. Full variable domain (rest looked up from reference TRBV2 and TRBJ2-3): EPEVTQTPSHQVTQMGQEVILRCVPISNHLYFYWYRQILGQKVEFLVSFYNNEISEKSEIFDDQFSVERPDGSNFTLKIRSTKLEDSAMYFCASSGTGLPPDTQYFGPGTRLTVL.